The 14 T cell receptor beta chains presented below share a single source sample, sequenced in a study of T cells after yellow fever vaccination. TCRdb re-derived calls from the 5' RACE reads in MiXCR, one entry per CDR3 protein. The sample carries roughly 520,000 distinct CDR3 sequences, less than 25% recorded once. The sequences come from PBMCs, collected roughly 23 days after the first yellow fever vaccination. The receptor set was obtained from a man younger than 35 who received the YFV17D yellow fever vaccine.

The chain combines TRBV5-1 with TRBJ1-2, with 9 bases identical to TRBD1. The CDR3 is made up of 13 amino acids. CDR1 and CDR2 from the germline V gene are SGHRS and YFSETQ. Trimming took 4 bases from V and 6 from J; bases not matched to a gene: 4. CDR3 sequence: CASSDRDRDGYTF. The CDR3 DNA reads TGCGCCAGCAGCGACCGGGACAGGGATGGCTACACCTTC. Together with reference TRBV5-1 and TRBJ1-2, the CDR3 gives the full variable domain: KAGVTQTPRYLIKTRGQQVTLSCSPISGHRSVSWYQQTPGQGLQFLFEYFSETQRNKGNFPGRFSGRQFSNSRSEMNVSTLELGDSALYLCASSDRDRDGYTFGSGTRLTVV.

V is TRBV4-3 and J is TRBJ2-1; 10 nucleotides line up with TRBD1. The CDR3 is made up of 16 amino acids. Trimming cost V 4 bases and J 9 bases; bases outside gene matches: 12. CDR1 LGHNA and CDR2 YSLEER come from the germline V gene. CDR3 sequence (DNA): TGCGCCAGCAGCCCTACGGACAGGGGGGGATTAGGTGAGCAGTTCTTC. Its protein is CASSPTDRGGLGEQFF.

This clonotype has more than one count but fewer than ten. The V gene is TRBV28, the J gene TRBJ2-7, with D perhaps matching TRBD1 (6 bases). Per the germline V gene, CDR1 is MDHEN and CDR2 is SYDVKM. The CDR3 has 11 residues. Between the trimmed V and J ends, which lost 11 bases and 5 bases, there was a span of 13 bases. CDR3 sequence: CAVQGRDEQYV. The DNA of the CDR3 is TGTGCCGTACAGGGTAGGGACGAGCAGTACGTC.

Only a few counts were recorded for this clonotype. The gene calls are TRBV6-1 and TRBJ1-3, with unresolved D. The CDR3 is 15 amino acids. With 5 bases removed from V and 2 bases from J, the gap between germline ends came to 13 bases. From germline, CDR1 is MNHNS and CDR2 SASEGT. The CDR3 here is CASSPSGFPGNTIYF. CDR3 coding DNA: TGTGCCAGCAGTCCGAGTGGGTTTCCTGGAAACACCATATATTTT.

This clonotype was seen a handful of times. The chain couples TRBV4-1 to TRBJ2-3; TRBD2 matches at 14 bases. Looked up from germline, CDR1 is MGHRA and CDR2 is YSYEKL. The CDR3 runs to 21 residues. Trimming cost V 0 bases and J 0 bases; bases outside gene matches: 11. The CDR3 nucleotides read TGCGCCAGCAGCCAAGATGTGTCCGGACTAGCGGGGGGCCCTAGCACAGATACGCAGTATTTT. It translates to CASSQDVSGLAGGPSTDTQYF.

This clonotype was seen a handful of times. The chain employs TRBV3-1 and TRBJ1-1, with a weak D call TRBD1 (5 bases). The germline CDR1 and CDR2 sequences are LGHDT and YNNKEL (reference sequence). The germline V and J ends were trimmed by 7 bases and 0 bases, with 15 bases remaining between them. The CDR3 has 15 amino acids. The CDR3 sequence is CASTPQTVMNTEAFF. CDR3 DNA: TGTGCCAGCACCCCACAGACAGTCATGAACACTGAAGCTTTCTTT.

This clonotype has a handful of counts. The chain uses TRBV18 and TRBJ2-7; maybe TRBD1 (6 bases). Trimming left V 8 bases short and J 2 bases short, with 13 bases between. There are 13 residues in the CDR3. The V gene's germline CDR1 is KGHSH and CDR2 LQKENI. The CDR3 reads CASTSRGTYEQYF. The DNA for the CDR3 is TGTGCCAGCACTTCGAGGGGGACCTACGAGCAGTACTTC.

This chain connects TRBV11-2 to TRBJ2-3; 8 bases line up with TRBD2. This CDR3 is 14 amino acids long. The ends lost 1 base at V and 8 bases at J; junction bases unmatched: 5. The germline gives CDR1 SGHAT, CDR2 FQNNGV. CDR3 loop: CASSLAGGPPTQYF. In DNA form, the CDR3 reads TGTGCCAGCAGCTTAGCGGGGGGGCCCCCTACGCAGTATTTT.

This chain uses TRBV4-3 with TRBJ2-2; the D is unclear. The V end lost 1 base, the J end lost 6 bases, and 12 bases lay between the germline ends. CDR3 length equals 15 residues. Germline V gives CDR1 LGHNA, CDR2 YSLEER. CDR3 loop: CASSQGAAEAGELFF. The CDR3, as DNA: TGCGCCAGCAGCCAAGGTGCGGCGGAAGCCGGGGAGCTGTTTTTT.

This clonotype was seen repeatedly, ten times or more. The CDR3 nucleotides are TGCAGCGTTGCCGGGAGTCAGACCCAGTACTTC. It translates to CSVAGSQTQYF. The chain has TRBV29-1 and TRBJ2-5; maybe TRBD2 (6 bases). Per the germline V gene, CDR1 is SQVTM and CDR2 is ANQGSEA. The CDR3 has 11 residues. V dropped 4 bases and J dropped 6 bases, with 9 bases sitting between them.

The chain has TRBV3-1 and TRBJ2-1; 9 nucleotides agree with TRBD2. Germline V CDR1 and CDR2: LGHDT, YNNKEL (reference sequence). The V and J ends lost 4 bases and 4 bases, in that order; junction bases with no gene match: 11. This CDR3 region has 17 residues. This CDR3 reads CASSLGRSGGPYNEQFF. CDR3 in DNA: TGTGCCAGCAGCCTGGGGAGGAGCGGGGGGCCTTACAATGAGCAGTTCTTC.

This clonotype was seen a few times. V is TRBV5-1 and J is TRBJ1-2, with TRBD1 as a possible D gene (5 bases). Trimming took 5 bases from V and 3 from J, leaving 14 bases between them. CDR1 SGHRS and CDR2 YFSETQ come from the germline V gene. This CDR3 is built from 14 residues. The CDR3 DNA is TGCGCCAGCAGGACCGGACACCTCGACTATGGCTACACCTTC. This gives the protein CASRTGHLDYGYTF.

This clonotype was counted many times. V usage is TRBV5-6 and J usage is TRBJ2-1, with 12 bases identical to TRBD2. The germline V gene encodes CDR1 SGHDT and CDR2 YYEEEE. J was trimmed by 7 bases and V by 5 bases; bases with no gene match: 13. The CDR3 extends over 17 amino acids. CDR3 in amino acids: CASSSWARTSGENEQFF. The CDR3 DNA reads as TGTGCCAGCAGTTCCTGGGCCAGGACTAGCGGGGAGAATGAGCAGTTCTTC.

CDR3 bases: TGTGCCAGCAGTTACCCCCGGGGGCCCGGTGGCGCTGAAGCTTTCTTT. Encoded protein: CASSYPRGPGGAEAFF. The chain carries TRBV6-2 or TRBV6-3 and TRBJ1-1; the D gene is possibly TRBD1 (6 bases). The germline gives CDR1 MNHEY, CDR2 SVGEGT. Trimming pared 2 bases from V and 6 bases from J, leaving 19 bases between. The CDR3 spans 16 residues.